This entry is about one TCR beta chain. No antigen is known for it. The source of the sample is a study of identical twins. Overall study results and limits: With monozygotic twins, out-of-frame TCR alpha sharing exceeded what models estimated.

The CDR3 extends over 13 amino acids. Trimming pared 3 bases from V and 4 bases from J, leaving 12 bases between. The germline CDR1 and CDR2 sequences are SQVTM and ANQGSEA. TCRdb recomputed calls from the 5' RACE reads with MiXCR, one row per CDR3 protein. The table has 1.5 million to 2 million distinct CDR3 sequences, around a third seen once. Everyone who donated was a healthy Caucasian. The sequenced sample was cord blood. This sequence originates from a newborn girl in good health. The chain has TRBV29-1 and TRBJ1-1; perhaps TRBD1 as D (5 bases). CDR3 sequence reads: CSVDRVLSTEAFF. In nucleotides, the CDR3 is TGCAGCGTTGACAGGGTTTTGAGCACTGAAGCTTTCTTT. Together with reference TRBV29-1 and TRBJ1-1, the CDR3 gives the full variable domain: SAVISQKPSRDICQRGTSLTIQCQVDSQVTMMFWYRQQPGQSLTLIATANQGSEATYESGFVIDKFPISRPNLTFSTLTVSNMSPEDSSIYLCSVDRVLSTEAFFGQGTRLTVV.